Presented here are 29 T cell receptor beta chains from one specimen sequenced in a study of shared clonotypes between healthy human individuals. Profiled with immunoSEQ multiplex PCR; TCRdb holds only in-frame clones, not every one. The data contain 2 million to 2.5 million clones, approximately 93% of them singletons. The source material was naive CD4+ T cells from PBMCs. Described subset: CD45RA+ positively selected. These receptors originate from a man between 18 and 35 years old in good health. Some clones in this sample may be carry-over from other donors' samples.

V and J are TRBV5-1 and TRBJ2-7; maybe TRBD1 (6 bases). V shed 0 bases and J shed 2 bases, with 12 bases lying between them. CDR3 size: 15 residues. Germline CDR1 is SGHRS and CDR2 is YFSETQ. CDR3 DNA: TGCGCCAGCAGCTTGGAAGGGGGTAGGACCTACGAGCAGTACTTC. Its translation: CASSLEGGRTYEQYF.

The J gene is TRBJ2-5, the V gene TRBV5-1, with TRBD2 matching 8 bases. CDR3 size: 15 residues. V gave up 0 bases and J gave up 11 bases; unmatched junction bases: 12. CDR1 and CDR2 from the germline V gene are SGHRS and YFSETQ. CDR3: CASSLAGREGGEQYF. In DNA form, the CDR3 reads TGCGCCAGCAGCTTGGCTGGACGGGAGGGGGGAGAGCAGTACTTC.

As DNA, the CDR3 is TGTGCCAGCAGTTTTACGGCAGGGGTTACCCTGGGGGGCTACACCTTC. This gives the protein CASSFTAGVTLGGYTF. The chain recombines TRBV27 with TRBJ1-2, with TRBD1 as a possible D gene (6 bases). Germline CDR1 reads MNHEY; CDR2 reads SMNVEV (reference sequence). Trimming took off 3 bases at V and 8 bases at J, with 22 bases between the two ends. This CDR3 region has 16 residues.

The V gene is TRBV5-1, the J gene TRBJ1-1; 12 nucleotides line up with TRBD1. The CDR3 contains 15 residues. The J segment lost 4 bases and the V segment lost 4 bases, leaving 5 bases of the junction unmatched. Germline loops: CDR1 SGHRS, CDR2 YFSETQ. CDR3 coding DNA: TGCGCCAGCAGCCAGGGACAGGGGGCGGGCACTGAAGCTTTCTTT. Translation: CASSQGQGAGTEAFF. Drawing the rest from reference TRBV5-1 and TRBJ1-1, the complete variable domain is KAGVTQTPRYLIKTRGQQVTLSCSPISGHRSVSWYQQTPGQGLQFLFEYFSETQRNKGNFPGRFSGRQFSNSRSEMNVSTLELGDSALYLCASSQGQGAGTEAFFGQGTRLTVV.

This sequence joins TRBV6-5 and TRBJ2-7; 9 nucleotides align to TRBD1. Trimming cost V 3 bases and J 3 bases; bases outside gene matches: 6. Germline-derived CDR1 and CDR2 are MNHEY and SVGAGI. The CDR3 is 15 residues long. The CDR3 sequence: CASSYSGQGNYEQYF. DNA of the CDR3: TGTGCCAGCAGTTATTCGGGACAGGGCAACTACGAGCAGTACTTC.

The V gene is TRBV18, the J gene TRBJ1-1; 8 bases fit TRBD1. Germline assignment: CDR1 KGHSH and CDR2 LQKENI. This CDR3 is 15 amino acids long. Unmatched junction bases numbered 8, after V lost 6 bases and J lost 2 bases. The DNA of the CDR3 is TGTGCCAGCTCCCTCGGCAGGGGGCCTAACACTGAAGCTTTCTTT. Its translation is CASSLGRGPNTEAFF.

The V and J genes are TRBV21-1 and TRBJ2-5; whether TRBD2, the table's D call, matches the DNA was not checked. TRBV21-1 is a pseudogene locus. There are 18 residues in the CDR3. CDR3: CASSTPIPWSSIQETQYF. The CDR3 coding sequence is TGTGCCAGCAGCACGCCCATACCGTGGAGCAGTATCCAAGAGACCCAGTACTTC.

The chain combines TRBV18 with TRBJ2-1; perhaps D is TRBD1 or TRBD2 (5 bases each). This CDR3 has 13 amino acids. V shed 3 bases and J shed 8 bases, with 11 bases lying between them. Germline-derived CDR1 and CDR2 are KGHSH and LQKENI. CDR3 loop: CASSPGRGDEQFF. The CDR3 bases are TGTGCCAGCTCACCGGGACGTGGCGATGAGCAGTTCTTC.

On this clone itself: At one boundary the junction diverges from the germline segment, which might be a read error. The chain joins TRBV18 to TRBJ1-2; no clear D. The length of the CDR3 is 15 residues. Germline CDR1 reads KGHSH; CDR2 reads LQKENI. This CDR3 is CTSSPPSRPNYGYTF. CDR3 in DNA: TGTACCAGCTCACCACCGTCCAGACCTAACTATGGCTACACCTTC.

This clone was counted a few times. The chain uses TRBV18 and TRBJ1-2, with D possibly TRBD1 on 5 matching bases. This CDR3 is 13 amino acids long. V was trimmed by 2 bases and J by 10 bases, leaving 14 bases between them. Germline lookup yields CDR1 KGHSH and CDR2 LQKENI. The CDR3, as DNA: TGTGCCAGCTCACCAGACAGTGGGAACCTCTACACCTTC. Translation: CASSPDSGNLYTF.

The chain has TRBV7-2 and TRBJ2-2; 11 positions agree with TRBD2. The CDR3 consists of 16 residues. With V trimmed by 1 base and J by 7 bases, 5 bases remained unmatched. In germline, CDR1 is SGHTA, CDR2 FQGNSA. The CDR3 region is CASSLVVTSGSGELFF. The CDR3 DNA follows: TGTGCCAGCAGCTTAGTTGTTACTAGCGGGAGCGGGGAGCTGTTTTTT.

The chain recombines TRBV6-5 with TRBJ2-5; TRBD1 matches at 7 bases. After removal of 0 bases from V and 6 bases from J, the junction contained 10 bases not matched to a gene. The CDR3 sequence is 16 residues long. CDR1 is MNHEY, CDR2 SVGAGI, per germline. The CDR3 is CASSYSSRQGKKTQYF. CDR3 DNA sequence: TGTGCCAGCAGTTACTCGAGCCGACAGGGAAAAAAGACCCAGTACTTC.

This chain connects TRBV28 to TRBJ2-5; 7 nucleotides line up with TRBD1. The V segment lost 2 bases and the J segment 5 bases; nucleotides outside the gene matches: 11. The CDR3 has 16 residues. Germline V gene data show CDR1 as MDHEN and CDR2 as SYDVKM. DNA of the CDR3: TGTGCCAGCAGTTTAGGGCTTCGGGGCAGGGGGGAGACCCAGTACTTC. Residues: CASSLGLRGRGETQYF.

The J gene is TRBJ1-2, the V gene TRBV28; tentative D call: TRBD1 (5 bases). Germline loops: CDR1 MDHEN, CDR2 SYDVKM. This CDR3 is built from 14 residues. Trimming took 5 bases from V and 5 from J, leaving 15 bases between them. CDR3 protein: CASSGTVRGYGYTF. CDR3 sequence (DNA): TGTGCCAGCAGTGGGACGGTTCGGGGGTATGGCTACACCTTC.

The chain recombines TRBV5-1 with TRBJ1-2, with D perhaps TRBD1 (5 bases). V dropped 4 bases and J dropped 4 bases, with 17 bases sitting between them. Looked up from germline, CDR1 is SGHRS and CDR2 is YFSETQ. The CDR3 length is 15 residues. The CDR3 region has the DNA TGCGCCAGCAGCCCCGGACATTCCGGCGTCTATGGCTACACCTTC. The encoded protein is CASSPGHSGVYGYTF. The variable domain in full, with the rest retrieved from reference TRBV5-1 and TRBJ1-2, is KAGVTQTPRYLIKTRGQQVTLSCSPISGHRSVSWYQQTPGQGLQFLFEYFSETQRNKGNFPGRFSGRQFSNSRSEMNVSTLELGDSALYLCASSPGHSGVYGYTFGSGTRLTVV.

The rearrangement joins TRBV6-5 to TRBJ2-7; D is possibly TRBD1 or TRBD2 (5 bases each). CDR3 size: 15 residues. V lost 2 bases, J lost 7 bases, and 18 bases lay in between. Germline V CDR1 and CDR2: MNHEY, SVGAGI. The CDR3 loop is CASSYDGALAPEQYF. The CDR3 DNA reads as TGTGCCAGCAGTTACGACGGGGCTCTGGCTCCAGAGCAGTACTTC.

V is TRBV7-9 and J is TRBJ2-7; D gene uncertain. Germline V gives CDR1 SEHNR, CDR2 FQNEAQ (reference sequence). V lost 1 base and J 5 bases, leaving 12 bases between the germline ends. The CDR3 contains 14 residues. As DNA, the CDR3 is TGTGCCAGCAGCTTAGGCGGAGCGTCCCACGAGCAGTACTTC. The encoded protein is CASSLGGASHEQYF.

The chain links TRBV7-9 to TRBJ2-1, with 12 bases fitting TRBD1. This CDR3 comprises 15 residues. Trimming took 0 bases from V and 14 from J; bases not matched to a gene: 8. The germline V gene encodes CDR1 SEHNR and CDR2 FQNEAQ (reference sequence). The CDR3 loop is CASSLAGTGGAREFF. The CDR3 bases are TGTGCCAGCAGCTTAGCCGGGACAGGGGGCGCGAGGGAGTTCTTC.

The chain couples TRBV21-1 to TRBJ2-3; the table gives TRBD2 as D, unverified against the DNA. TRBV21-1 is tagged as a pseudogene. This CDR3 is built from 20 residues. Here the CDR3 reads CASSKAASPRTSGCTDTQYF. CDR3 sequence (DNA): TGTGCCAGCAGCAAAGCGGCCAGTCCCAGGACTAGCGGTTGCACAGATACGCAGTATTTT.

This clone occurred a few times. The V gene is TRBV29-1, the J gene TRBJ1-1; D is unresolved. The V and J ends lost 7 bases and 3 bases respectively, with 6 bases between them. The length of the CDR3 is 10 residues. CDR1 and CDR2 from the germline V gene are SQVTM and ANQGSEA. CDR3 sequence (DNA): TGCAGCGCAGGAGACACTGAAGCTTTCTTT. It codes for CSAGDTEAFF.

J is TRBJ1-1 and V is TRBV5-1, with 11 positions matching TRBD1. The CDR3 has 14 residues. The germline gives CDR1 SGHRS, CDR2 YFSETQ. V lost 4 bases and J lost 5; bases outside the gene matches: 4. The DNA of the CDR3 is TGCGCCAGCAGCATCCGGGACAGGGGGACTGAAGCTTTCTTT. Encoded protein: CASSIRDRGTEAFF.

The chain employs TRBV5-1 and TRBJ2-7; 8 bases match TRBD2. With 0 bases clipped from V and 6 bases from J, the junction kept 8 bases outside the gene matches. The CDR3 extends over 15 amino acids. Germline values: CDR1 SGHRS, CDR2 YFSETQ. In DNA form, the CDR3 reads TGCGCCAGCAGCTTGGATGGGACTAGTCCGGGCGAGCAGTACTTC. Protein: CASSLDGTSPGEQYF.

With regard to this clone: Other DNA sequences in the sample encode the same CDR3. The CDR3 DNA reads as TGCGCCAGCAGCTTGGGTACAGGTTTGGGCACTGAAGCTTTCTTT. As protein: CASSLGTGLGTEAFF. The rearrangement uses TRBV5-1 and TRBJ1-1; D possibly corresponds to TRBD1 (5 bases). The CDR3 loop spans 15 amino acids. V was clipped by 0 bases and J by 4 bases, with 13 bases between them. CDR1 is SGHRS and CDR2 is YFSETQ in the germline V gene.

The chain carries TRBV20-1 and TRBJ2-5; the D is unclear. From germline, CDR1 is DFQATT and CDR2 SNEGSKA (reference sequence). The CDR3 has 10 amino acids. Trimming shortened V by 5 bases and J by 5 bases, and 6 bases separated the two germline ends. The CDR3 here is CSAESETQYF. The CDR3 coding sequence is TGCAGTGCTGAATCGGAGACCCAGTACTTC.

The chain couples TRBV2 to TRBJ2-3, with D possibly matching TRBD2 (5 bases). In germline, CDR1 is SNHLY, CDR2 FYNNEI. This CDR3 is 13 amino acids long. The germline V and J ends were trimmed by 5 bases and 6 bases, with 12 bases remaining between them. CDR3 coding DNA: TGTGCCAGCAGTCTAAGGACGGGGGATACGCAGTATTTT. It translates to CASSLRTGDTQYF.

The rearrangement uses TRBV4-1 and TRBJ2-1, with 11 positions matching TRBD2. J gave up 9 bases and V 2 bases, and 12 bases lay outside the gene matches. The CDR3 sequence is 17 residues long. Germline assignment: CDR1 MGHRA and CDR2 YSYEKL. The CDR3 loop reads CASSQRLAGTFSGEQFF. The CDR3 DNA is TGCGCCAGCAGCCAACGACTAGCGGGAACGTTCAGCGGTGAGCAGTTCTTC.

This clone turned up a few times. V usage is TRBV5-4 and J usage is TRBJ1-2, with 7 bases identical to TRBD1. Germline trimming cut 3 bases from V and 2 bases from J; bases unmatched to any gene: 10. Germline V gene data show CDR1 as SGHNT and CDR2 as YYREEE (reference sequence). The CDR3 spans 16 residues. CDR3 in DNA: TGTGCCAGCAGCTCAGGCAGGGGGAATTTGAACTATGGCTACACCTTC. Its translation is CASSSGRGNLNYGYTF.

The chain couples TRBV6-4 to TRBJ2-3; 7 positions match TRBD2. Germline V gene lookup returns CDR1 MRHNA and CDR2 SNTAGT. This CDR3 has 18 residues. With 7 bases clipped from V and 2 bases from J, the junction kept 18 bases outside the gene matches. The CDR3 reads CASTLWEGSPQLTDTQYF. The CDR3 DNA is TGTGCCAGCACCTTATGGGAGGGAAGCCCCCAACTCACAGATACGCAGTATTTT.

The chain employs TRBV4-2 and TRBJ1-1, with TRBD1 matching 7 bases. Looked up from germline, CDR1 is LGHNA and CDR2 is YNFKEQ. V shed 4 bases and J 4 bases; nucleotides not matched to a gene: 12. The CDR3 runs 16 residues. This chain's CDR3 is CASSPLWEGAFTEAFF. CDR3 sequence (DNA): TGTGCCAGCAGCCCTCTATGGGAGGGGGCTTTCACTGAAGCTTTCTTT.